This record looks at one TCR beta chain sequence and its context. This record belongs to a study of blood T cell repertoires in COVID-19. About the research overall: The United States, Italy and Spain provided the acute and convalescent COVID-19 samples.

J was trimmed by 15 bases and V by 1 base; bases with no gene match: 15. The CDR3 spans 16 residues. The germline gives CDR1 KGHSH, CDR2 LQKENI. Some clones are missing from TCRdb's copy, which holds only in-frame ones; the method was immunoSEQ multiplex PCR. The top ten clones hold over 9.5% of a sample with roughly 150,000 clones, approximately 77% of them seen once. The receptor comes from a woman older than 75 with active or convalescent COVID-19. Sequencing was done on a sample of peripheral blood. The gene calls are TRBV18 and TRBJ1-6; 7 bases are shared with TRBD1. The CDR3 protein is CASSPQGGPTFHNLHF. The CDR3 nucleotides read TGTGCCAGCTCACCACAAGGGGGCCCGACTTTCCATAACCTCCACTTT.